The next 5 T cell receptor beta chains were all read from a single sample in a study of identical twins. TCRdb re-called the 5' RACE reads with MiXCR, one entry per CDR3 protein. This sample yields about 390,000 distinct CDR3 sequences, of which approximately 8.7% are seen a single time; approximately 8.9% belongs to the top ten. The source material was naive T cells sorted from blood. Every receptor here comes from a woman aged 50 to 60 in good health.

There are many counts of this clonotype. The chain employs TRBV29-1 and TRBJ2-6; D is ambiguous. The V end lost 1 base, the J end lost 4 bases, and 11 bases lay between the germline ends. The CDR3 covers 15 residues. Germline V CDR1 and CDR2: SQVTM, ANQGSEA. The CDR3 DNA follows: TGCAGCGTTGAAGCCCCGCAGGCCGGGGCCAACGTCCTGACTTTC. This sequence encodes CSVEAPQAGANVLTF.

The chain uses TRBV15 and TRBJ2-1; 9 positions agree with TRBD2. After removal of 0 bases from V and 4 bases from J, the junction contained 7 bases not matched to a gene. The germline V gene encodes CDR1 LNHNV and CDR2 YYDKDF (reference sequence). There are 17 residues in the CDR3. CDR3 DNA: TGTGCCACCAGCAGAGAGGTAGGACTAGCGACGTACAATGAGCAGTTCTTC. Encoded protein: CATSREVGLATYNEQFF.

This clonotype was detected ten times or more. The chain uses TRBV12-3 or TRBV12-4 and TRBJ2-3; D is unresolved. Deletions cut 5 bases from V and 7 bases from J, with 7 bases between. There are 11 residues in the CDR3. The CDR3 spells CASSLSNTQYF. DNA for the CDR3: TGTGCCAGCAGTCTTAGCAATACGCAGTATTTT.

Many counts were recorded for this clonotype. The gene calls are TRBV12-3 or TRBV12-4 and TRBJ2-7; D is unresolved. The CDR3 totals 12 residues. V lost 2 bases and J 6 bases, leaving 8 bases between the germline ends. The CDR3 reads CASSLRRREQYF. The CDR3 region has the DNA TGTGCCAGCAGTTTACGGCGCCGCGAGCAGTACTTC.

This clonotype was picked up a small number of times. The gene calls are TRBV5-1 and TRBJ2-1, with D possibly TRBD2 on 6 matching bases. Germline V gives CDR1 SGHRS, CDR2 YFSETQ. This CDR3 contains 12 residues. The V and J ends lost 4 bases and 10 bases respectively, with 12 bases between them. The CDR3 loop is CASSPVGREQFF. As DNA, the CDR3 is TGCGCCAGCAGCCCCGTTGGGAGGGAGCAGTTCTTC.